These 17 T cell receptor beta chains came from one sample sequenced in a study of blood T cell repertoires in COVID-19. Data came from immunoSEQ multiplex PCR; TCRdb stores just in-frame clones and leaves some out. Of 72,000 or so clones in the sample, 88% were seen once. The sample taken for sequencing was peripheral blood. These TCRs come from a man in his fifties or sixties with active COVID-19.

This clone was counted a single time. The V call is TRBV28, the J call TRBJ2-7, with TRBD2 matching over 10 bases. Germline V gene sequence: CDR1 MDHEN, CDR2 SYDVKM. V gave up 3 bases and J gave up 3 bases; unmatched junction bases: 11. The CDR3 consists of 17 residues. Here the CDR3 reads CASSFSFGEREGYEQYF. For the CDR3, the DNA is TGTGCCAGCAGTTTCTCCTTCGGGGAGCGGGAGGGCTACGAGCAGTACTTC.

The rearrangement uses TRBV28 and TRBJ1-1; 7 bases align to TRBD1. Germline loops: CDR1 MDHEN, CDR2 SYDVKM. The CDR3 is made up of 17 amino acids. With V trimmed by 3 bases and J by 0 bases, 10 bases remained unmatched. The CDR3 nucleotides read TGTGCCAGCAGTTTTCGAGGGGGCGGGTGGATGAACACTGAAGCTTTCTTT. Amino acid sequence: CASSFRGGGWMNTEAFF.

This chain links TRBV2 with TRBJ2-7; no clear D gene. Germline loops: CDR1 SNHLY, CDR2 FYNNEI. V was trimmed by 7 bases and J by 5 bases, leaving 18 bases between them. The length of the CDR3 is 14 residues. The CDR3 reads CASTLSKTFHEQYF. The DNA for the CDR3 is TGTGCCAGCACCCTGAGTAAAACTTTCCACGAGCAGTACTTC.

The chain employs TRBV2 and TRBJ1-6; 8 bases agree with TRBD1. This CDR3 region has 14 residues. Losses at the gene ends were 8 bases for V and 5 bases for J; bases not matched to a gene: 5. Germline V CDR1 and CDR2: SNHLY, FYNNEI. DNA of the CDR3: TGTGCCAGCCAGGGGGCGATAGATAATTCACCCCTCCACTTT. As protein: CASQGAIDNSPLHF. Full variable domain (rest looked up from reference TRBV2 and TRBJ1-6): EPEVTQTPSHQVTQMGQEVILRCVPISNHLYFYWYRQILGQKVEFLVSFYNNEISEKSEIFDDQFSVERPDGSNFTLKIRSTKLEDSAMYFCASQGAIDNSPLHFGNGTRLTVT.

This clone was seen more than once but under ten times. The gene calls are TRBV7-2 and TRBJ2-2; 14 positions match TRBD2. The CDR3 loop spans 18 amino acids. Trimming took 7 bases from V and 4 from J; bases not matched to a gene: 11. CDR1 is SGHTA, CDR2 FQGNSA, per germline. CDR3 nucleotides: TGTGCCAGCAATCGTAGGACTAGCGGGAGGTTCGGCACCGGGGAGCTGTTTTTT. It translates to CASNRRTSGRFGTGELFF.

The V and J genes are TRBV4-3 and TRBJ2-5; 8 nucleotides match TRBD1. The CDR3 spans 13 residues. J gave up 8 bases and V 2 bases, and 4 bases lay outside the gene matches. Germline lookup yields CDR1 LGHNA and CDR2 YSLEER. The CDR3 protein is CASSQLTGETQYF. The CDR3 DNA reads TGCGCCAGCAGCCAATTGACAGGGGAAACCCAGTACTTC.

The chain links TRBV11-1 to TRBJ2-3; D remains unclear. CDR1 is SGHAT, CDR2 FQDESV, per germline (reference sequence). V lost 0 bases and J 0 bases, leaving 10 bases between the germline ends. This CDR3 comprises 16 residues. The CDR3 loop is CASSLAQTPSTDTQYF. Here the CDR3 DNA reads TGTGCCAGCAGCTTAGCACAGACCCCTAGCACAGATACGCAGTATTTT.

The chain joins TRBV7-9 to TRBJ2-3, with 9 positions matching TRBD2. With 5 bases clipped from V and 0 bases from J, the junction kept 6 bases outside the gene matches. The length of the CDR3 is 16 residues. CDR1 is SEHNR, CDR2 FQNEAQ, per germline (reference sequence). This CDR3 reads CASSRGTSYSTDTQYF. The DNA of the CDR3 is TGTGCCAGCAGCCGTGGGACTAGCTATAGCACAGATACGCAGTATTTT.

The rearrangement links TRBV2 to TRBJ1-2, with D tentatively TRBD1 (6 bases). The CDR3 has 12 amino acids. V lost 6 bases and J 4 bases, leaving 9 bases between the germline ends. The germline gives CDR1 SNHLY, CDR2 FYNNEI. CDR3 nucleotide sequence: TGTGCCAGCAGCGGACAGCGCTATGGCTACACCTTC. Its protein product is CASSGQRYGYTF.

The rearrangement uses TRBV6-5 and TRBJ2-7, with a tentative D call TRBD1 (6 bases). CDR3 length: 15 residues. Trimming cost V 5 bases and J 4 bases, with 18 bases left between them. Germline V gene sequence: CDR1 MNHEY, CDR2 SVGAGI. The CDR3 DNA reads as TGTGCCAGCAGTATTGACAGGCCCCAACATTACGAGCAGTACTTC. Translated: CASSIDRPQHYEQYF.

The chain uses TRBV9 and TRBJ1-6; no clear D. Germline V CDR1 and CDR2: SGDLS, YYNGEE. With 4 bases removed from V and 0 bases from J, the gap between germline ends came to 8 bases. The CDR3 sequence is 15 residues long. CDR3 DNA: TGTGCCAGCAGCACGGAGAGCTCCTATAATTCACCCCTCCACTTT. Residues: CASSTESSYNSPLHF.

CDR3 in DNA: TGTGCCAGCAGCTTAGAGCGAGGGGGCGATGGCTACACCTTC. Protein product: CASSLERGGDGYTF. The V call is TRBV7-2, the J call TRBJ1-2; 7 bases line up with TRBD1. J lost 6 bases, V lost 1 base, and 5 bases had no gene match. Germline V gene data show CDR1 as SGHTA and CDR2 as FQGNSA. The CDR3 has 14 amino acids.

V usage is TRBV5-5 and J usage is TRBJ1-2, with a tentative D call TRBD1 (5 bases). The CDR3 is made up of 13 amino acids. Germline-derived CDR1 and CDR2 are SGHKS and YYEKEE (reference sequence). V lost 1 base and J 4 bases, leaving 8 bases between the germline ends. In DNA form, the CDR3 reads TGTGCCAGCAGCTTGAGGGGCGGCTATGGCTACACCTTC. As protein: CASSLRGGYGYTF.

V and J are TRBV19 and TRBJ2-3; 13 positions agree with TRBD2. V shed 8 bases and J 6 bases; nucleotides not matched to a gene: 5. The CDR3 has 14 amino acids. Germline V gives CDR1 LNHDA, CDR2 SQIVND (reference sequence). The CDR3 loop is CASLTSGGADTQYF. The DNA of the CDR3 is TGTGCCAGTTTAACTAGCGGGGGGGCTGATACGCAGTATTTT.

The chain couples TRBV7-2 to TRBJ1-6; no clear D gene. Between the trimmed V and J ends, which lost 5 bases and 3 bases, there was a span of 11 bases. The CDR3 totals 15 residues. The germline V gene has CDR1 SGHTA and CDR2 FQGNSA. CDR3 sequence: CASSNTEGYNSPLHF. CDR3 DNA sequence: TGTGCCAGCAGCAACACGGAGGGCTATAATTCACCCCTCCACTTT. The full variable domain, rest sourced from reference TRBV7-2 and TRBJ1-6, is GAGVSQSPSNKVTEKGKDVELRCDPISGHTALYWYRQSLGQGLEFLIYFQGNSAPDKSGLPSDRFSAERTGGSVSTLTIQRTQQEDSAVYLCASSNTEGYNSPLHFGNGTRLTVT.

The chain is built from TRBV25-1 and TRBJ1-1; 9 bases line up with TRBD1. The CDR3 is 15 residues long. Trimming cost V 5 bases and J 5 bases; bases outside gene matches: 9. Germline V gene sequence: CDR1 MGHDK, CDR2 SYGVNS. The CDR3 nucleotides are TGTGCCAGCAGTTCCCCGGGACAGGGAAAGACTGAAGCTTTCTTT. Protein: CASSSPGQGKTEAFF.

The rearrangement uses TRBV5-6 and TRBJ2-7; 7 nucleotides align to TRBD2. The CDR3 spans 13 residues. Germline CDR1 and CDR2: SGHDT and YYEEEE. The V segment lost 10 bases and the J segment 2 bases; nucleotides outside the gene matches: 9. The CDR3 protein is CASQPGGTYEQYF. In DNA form, the CDR3 reads TGTGCCTCGCAACCGGGAGGAACCTACGAGCAGTACTTC.